Sequencing of this T cell receptor beta chain was carried out in a study of T cell responses to AZD1222 COVID-19 vaccine. Comments on this clone: What it binds is unknown. At one end, the junction sequence differs from germline, possibly due to a read error.

The CDR3 sequence is 14 residues long. Germline loops: CDR1 SSHAT, CDR2 FNYEAQ (reference sequence). Findings and caveats of the study: Spike was spanned by vaccine-associated CD4 TCRs, with dominance at 160-218 and 743-854.

TCRdb's copy holds only in-frame clones and misses some; the assay was immunoSEQ multiplex PCR. The sample records about 56,000 clones, about 88% being singletons. The chain links TRBV7-7 to TRBJ2-3, with 10 positions matching TRBD2. The material sequenced was peripheral blood, taken 28 days after the second AZD1222 dose. This receptor was identified in an adult who received the AZD1222 COVID-19 vaccine. As DNA, the CDR3 is TGTGCTAGCAGCTTAGCGGGGGGAGGAGATACGCAGTATTTT. This encodes CASSLAGGGDTQYF.